The 21 T cell receptor beta chains given below trace back to one sample, sequenced in a study of T cell responses to AZD1222 COVID-19 vaccine (dated by TCRdb to the early 2020s). Per the publication, the time point label means: baseline before first vaccination. The treatment or condition label, read with the paper, signifies: meningococcal conjugate vaccine given as trial control. The library was built by means of the immunoSEQ multiplex PCR assay. TCRdb limited this immuneACCESS table to in-frame rearrangements with V and J called. A share of clones is missing; checked studies link under half to unresolved V genes, and the rest is unexplained. This sample holds 200,000 or so clones; approximately 87% were observed only once. The ten largest clones represent 2.5% to 3% of the sample. Here the sequenced sample was peripheral blood, taken on day 0 of MenACWY control vaccination. These receptors were obtained from an adult in good health.

The CDR3 DNA reads TGTGCCAGCAGCCCCCTGACTAGCGGGAGCTACGAGCAGTACTTC. Protein: CASSPLTSGSYEQYF. The rearrangement uses TRBV9 and TRBJ2-7; 12 nucleotides align to TRBD2. Germline V CDR1 and CDR2: SGDLS, YYNGEE. V was clipped by 4 bases and J by 3 bases; unmatched bases: 5. The CDR3 is 15 residues long.

The chain has TRBV28 and TRBJ1-2, with 10 positions matching TRBD1. The germline CDR1 and CDR2 sequences are MDHEN and SYDVKM. The CDR3 sequence is 15 residues long. Losses at the gene ends were 4 bases for V and 3 bases for J; bases not matched to a gene: 5. CDR3 coding DNA: TGTGCCAGCAGTTCCGTTGGACAGGGGGACTATGGCTACACCTTC. The encoded protein is CASSSVGQGDYGYTF.

The genes are TRBV3-1 (or the pseudogene TRBV3-2) and TRBJ1-3, with no clear D. The CDR3 is made up of 13 amino acids. Germline V gene sequence: CDR1 LGHDT, CDR2 YNNKEL (reference sequence). V was clipped by 3 bases and J by 0 bases, with 3 bases between them. The CDR3 DNA reads as TGTGCCAGCAGCCATAGCTCTGGAAACACCATATATTTT. This sequence encodes CASSHSSGNTIYF.

A single count supports this clone. The chain recombines TRBV19 with TRBJ2-3, with TRBD2 matching 8 bases. This CDR3 comprises 18 residues. The J segment lost 2 bases and the V segment lost 7 bases, leaving 17 bases of the junction unmatched. Germline assignment: CDR1 LNHDA and CDR2 SQIVND (reference sequence). CDR3 region: CASMLSGRSGGSTDTQYF. The CDR3 DNA sequence: TGTGCCAGTATGCTCTCCGGGAGGAGCGGGGGCTCCACAGATACGCAGTATTTT.

The CDR3 spells CASQTGDYGYTF. CDR3 DNA sequence: TGTGCCAGCCAAACAGGGGACTATGGCTACACCTTC. The chain employs TRBV28 and TRBJ1-2, with 7 bases identical to TRBD1. CDR1 and CDR2 from the germline V gene are MDHEN and SYDVKM. V lost 8 bases to trimming and J lost 3 bases; unmatched junction nucleotides: 3. The CDR3 extends over 12 amino acids.

This clone was detected a few times. The chain carries TRBV30 and TRBJ1-1, with TRBD1 as a possible D gene (6 bases). V was pared by 0 bases and J by 2 bases, with 13 bases between. The germline gives CDR1 GTSNPN, CDR2 SVGIG (reference sequence). This CDR3 is 15 amino acids long. The CDR3 nucleotides are TGTGCCTGGAGTGTAAGGAGGGGGGGAAACACTGAAGCTTTCTTT. As protein: CAWSVRRGGNTEAFF.

The V and J genes are TRBV5-6 and TRBJ1-2; 7 positions match TRBD1. This CDR3 is built from 15 residues. With 3 bases clipped from V and 3 bases from J, the junction kept 8 bases outside the gene matches. Germline V gene data show CDR1 as SGHDT and CDR2 as YYEEEE. The CDR3 loop reads CASSWGQQSYYGYTF. The CDR3 DNA follows: TGTGCCAGCAGCTGGGGACAGCAAAGTTACTATGGCTACACCTTC.

This clone turned up a few times. The identical CDR3 is also encoded by other nucleotide sequences in the sample. This chain uses TRBV4-3 with TRBJ1-2; the D gene is possibly TRBD1 (6 bases). This CDR3 has 13 residues. CDR1 LGHNA and CDR2 YSLEER come from the germline V gene. V was shortened by 2 bases and J by 4 bases, with 8 bases between the two germline ends. The CDR3, as DNA: TGCGCCAGCAGCCAAACAGGGCTCTATGGCTACACCTTC. This translates into CASSQTGLYGYTF.

CDR3 region: CASSVGGGAPYEQYF. The CDR3 region has the DNA TGTGCCAGCAGCGTAGGTGGAGGGGCTCCCTACGAGCAGTACTTC. This chain links TRBV9 with TRBJ2-7, with a weak D call TRBD2 (6 bases). In germline, CDR1 is SGDLS, CDR2 YYNGEE. The V gene lost 0 bases and the J gene lost 2 bases, with 12 bases spanning the gap. CDR3 length: 15 residues.

The chain has TRBV10-3 and TRBJ1-5; D might be TRBD1 (6 bases). The length of the CDR3 is 15 residues. V was shortened by 4 bases and J by 4 bases, with 14 bases between the two germline ends. Germline CDR1 is ENHRY and CDR2 is SYGVKD. The CDR3 DNA reads TGTGCCATCAGTGGAGGGGGGCTTCAGAATCAGCCCCAGCATTTT. Protein: CAISGGGLQNQPQHF.

The chain has TRBV12-3 or TRBV12-4 and TRBJ2-7; 7 bases align to TRBD2. V was pared by 3 bases and J by 6 bases, with 2 bases of the junction left unmatched. The CDR3 is 12 amino acids. CDR3 region: CASSFRGVEQYF. The CDR3 region has the DNA TGTGCCAGCAGTTTTCGGGGGGTCGAGCAGTACTTC.

The rearrangement joins TRBV6-6 to TRBJ1-2; unclear D gene. The CDR3 sequence is 14 residues long. V was trimmed by 5 bases and J by 8 bases, leaving 18 bases between them. Per the germline V gene, CDR1 is MNHNY and CDR2 is SVGAGI (reference sequence). This chain's CDR3 is CASSRSGVLRGYTF. CDR3 sequence (DNA): TGTGCCAGCAGTCGATCAGGAGTCTTAAGGGGCTACACCTTC.

DNA of the CDR3: TGTGCCAGCAGCTACTCTCGGTACGAGCAGTACTTC. Its translation is CASSYSRYEQYF. This chain connects TRBV13 to TRBJ2-7; D ambiguous. The CDR3 spans 12 residues. Germline CDR1 reads PRHDT; CDR2 reads FYEKMQ (reference sequence). V dropped 4 bases and J dropped 4 bases, with 8 bases sitting between them.

The chain carries TRBV14 and TRBJ2-7; D is possibly TRBD2 (5 bases). This CDR3 has 16 residues. Trimming took off 2 bases at V and 0 bases at J, with 14 bases between the two ends. CDR1 is SGHDN and CDR2 is FVKESK in the germline V gene. The CDR3 spells CASSQSTQRASYEQYF. The CDR3 DNA reads TGTGCCAGCAGCCAATCGACCCAGAGGGCCTCCTACGAGCAGTACTTC. The whole variable domain, remainder taken from reference TRBV14 and TRBJ2-7, is EAGVTQFPSHSVIEKGQTVTLRCDPISGHDNLYWYRRVMGKEIKFLLHFVKESKQDESGMPNNRFLAERTGGTYSTLKVQPAELEDSGVYFCASSQSTQRASYEQYFGPGTRLTVT.

The chain combines TRBV6-1 with TRBJ2-7; D is perhaps TRBD2 (7 bases). This CDR3 region has 17 residues. V lost 1 base and J lost 3, with 19 bases in between. Germline CDR1 is MNHNS and CDR2 is SASEGT. The CDR3 is CASSEGRGGRVGYEQYF. The CDR3 DNA sequence: TGTGCCAGCAGTGAAGGAAGGGGGGGAAGGGTCGGCTACGAGCAGTACTTC.

This chain links TRBV15 with TRBJ2-7, with unresolved D. The CDR3 is made up of 16 amino acids. Germline V gene lookup returns CDR1 LNHNV and CDR2 YYDKDF (reference sequence). The V end was cut by 1 base, the J end by 2 bases, with 15 bases between. The CDR3 is CATSRGVTGQAYEQYF. The DNA for the CDR3 is TGTGCCACCAGCAGAGGGGTCACTGGGCAGGCCTACGAGCAGTACTTC.

The V gene is TRBV4-2, the J gene TRBJ1-2; 9 bases fit TRBD1. Per germline, CDR1 LGHNA and CDR2 YNFKEQ. This CDR3 has 15 residues. V dropped 3 bases and J dropped 4; count of bases not matched to a gene: 6. The CDR3 DNA sequence: TGTGCCAGCAGCCAGGACAGGGGAGTGGGCTATGGCTACACCTTC. It encodes CASSQDRGVGYGYTF.

The CDR3 reads CASTDSQETQYF. DNA of the CDR3: TGCGCCAGCACGGACAGTCAAGAGACCCAGTACTTC. The chain has TRBV5-1 and TRBJ2-5; weak D call: TRBD1 (6 bases). In germline, CDR1 is SGHRS, CDR2 YFSETQ. The CDR3 consists of 12 residues. V lost 6 bases and J 2 bases, leaving 8 bases between the germline ends.

The chain carries TRBV28 and TRBJ2-3; 9 positions match TRBD2. In germline, CDR1 is MDHEN, CDR2 SYDVKM. V shed 5 bases and J 1 base; nucleotides not matched to a gene: 13. This CDR3 is 18 amino acids long. CDR3 in amino acids: CASSPTRVREGRTDTQYF. CDR3 coding DNA: TGTGCCAGCAGTCCGACTCGGGTGCGGGAGGGCCGCACAGATACGCAGTATTTT.

The chain carries TRBV29-1 and TRBJ2-5; 9 bases align to TRBD1. The junction had 5 bases not matched to a gene; V was cut back by 4 bases and J by 5 bases. The CDR3 is 13 amino acids. CDR1 and CDR2 (germline): SQVTM, ANQGSEA. The chain's CDR3 is CSVGDRVGETQYF. The CDR3, as DNA: TGCAGCGTTGGGGACAGGGTCGGGGAGACCCAGTACTTC.

The CDR3 DNA reads as TGTGCCAGTAGGAGAGCGGGAGAGGGAGATACGCAGTATTTT. This sequence encodes CASRRAGEGDTQYF. The genes are TRBV6-5 and TRBJ2-3; 8 bases are a match to TRBD2. The CDR3 is 14 amino acids. After removal of 9 bases from V and 5 bases from J, the junction contained 10 bases not matched to a gene. In germline, CDR1 is MNHEY, CDR2 SVGAGI.